This T cell receptor (beta chain) is from a study of OX40 agonist ivuxolimab in advanced cancers. Study at large: Allowance was made for prior anti-PD-1, anti-PD-L1 or anti-CTLA-4 therapy, and approximately 41% had some. Three patients showed partial responses: one hepatocellular carcinoma and two cutaneous melanoma cases. Findings of the study overall: It was not determined which antigens were specifically recognized by the peripheral T cells that had undergone clonal expansion. Partial responders at 0.1-3.0 mg/kg showed near-lowest clonal expansion.

V was trimmed by 8 bases and J by 1 base, leaving 11 bases between them. Germline values: CDR1 ENHRY, CDR2 SYGVKD. This CDR3 region has 14 residues. Generated by immunoSEQ multiplex PCR, the TCRdb table keeps only in-frame clones and is missing some. The repertoire holds 25,000 to 35,000 clones, with about 86% as singletons. In regard to this clone: Its cognate antigen is unknown.

The V call is TRBV10-3, the J call TRBJ2-2; TRBD1 is a possible D gene (5 bases). The sequencing used CD4+ or CD8+ T cells sorted from blood, collected in a trial of the OX40 agonist ivuxolimab. This sequence was found in an adult with an advanced solid tumor such as melanoma, head and neck, liver or kidney cancer. In DNA form, the CDR3 reads TGTGCCATCGTTCAGGACATGAACACCGGGGAGCTGTTTTTT. Its protein product is CAIVQDMNTGELFF.